This TCR beta chain comes out of a study of cytomegalovirus exposure and HLA in healthy donors. Study-level background: There were approximately 400 genotyped donors. Of these, about 86% fell in the genetic ancestry cluster associated with self-reported Caucasian donors. Whole-study results and caveats: Follow-up analysis seemed to connect common viral pathogens with several of the most significant clusters identified. It was in a later analysis that TCR association rates were seen to vary by HLA locus, highest for DRB1 and lowest for HLA-C. An analysis was carried out at a later point. It showed that HLA-associated TCR beta chains were more clonally expanded than equally common non-associated chains.

The V gene end was trimmed by 5 bases and the J gene end by 3 bases; junction bases not matched to a gene: 6. CDR1 is MNHNS and CDR2 is SASEGT in the germline V gene. CDR3 size: 14 residues. To note about this clone: Its matching antigen is unknown.

A multiplex PCR was run with 60 Vbeta primers and 13 Jbeta primers. Using immunoSEQ multiplex PCR, the repertoire was profiled, and TCRdb retains in-frame clones only, with some absent. The profile shows 250,000 or so clones, about nine tenths of them singletons. The sequenced sample was PBMCs. The rearrangement links TRBV6-1 to TRBJ2-7; 8 positions match TRBD1. This receptor was obtained from a girl aged 2 to 9 in good health and CMV-seronegative. In DNA form, the CDR3 reads TGTGCCAGCAGTCTCCGGACAGGGAACTACGAGCAGTACTTC. Its protein is CASSLRTGNYEQYF.